One and the same sample provided the 14 T cell receptor beta chains below, sequenced in a study of CD8+ T cells in alopecia areata. Reverse transcription of extracted RNA yielded cDNA, which provided the sequencing template. The assay was immunoSEQ multiplex PCR, and TCRdb's table has in-frame clones only and misses some. The data contain 150,000 to 200,000 clones, around 64% of them singletons. Treatment denoted: oral pan-JAK inhibitor, 5-10 mg twice daily. The sequenced sample was CD4+ T cells sorted from blood, obtained at week 49, from a patient treated with tofacitinib. These receptors were taken from a human donor with alopecia areata.

V and J are TRBV28 and TRBJ2-6; D may match TRBD1 or TRBD2 (5 bases each). Trimming cost V 6 bases and J 2 bases, with 14 bases left between them. This CDR3 comprises 16 residues. Germline V lookup: CDR1 MDHEN, CDR2 SYDVKM. CDR3 amino acids: CASSQSVGAGANVLTF. The CDR3 coding sequence is TGTGCCAGCAGCCAATCGGTGGGGGCTGGGGCCAACGTCCTGACTTTC.

This clone has a single count. The CDR3 region is CAWSETLRRYTF. The CDR3 nucleotides read TGTGCCTGGAGTGAGACCCTCCGCCGCTACACCTTC. V usage is TRBV30 and J usage is TRBJ1-2; D is unresolved. Trimming removed 1 base at V and 9 bases at J, with 12 bases between. This CDR3 is 12 amino acids long. Germline V CDR1 and CDR2: GTSNPN, SVGIG (reference sequence).

The chain carries TRBV10-3 and TRBJ2-7; 10 positions match TRBD2. V lost 8 bases, J lost 3 bases, and 4 bases stayed unmatched. CDR1 and CDR2 (germline): ENHRY, SYGVKD. The CDR3 length is 13 residues. CDR3 bases: TGTGCCATCGGGACTAGCGTGGACTACGAGCAGTACTTC. Protein product: CAIGTSVDYEQYF.

The J gene is TRBJ2-5, the V gene TRBV6-6; D possibly matches TRBD1 or TRBD2 (5 bases each). Germline CDR1 is MNHNY and CDR2 is SVGAGI (reference sequence). This CDR3 is built from 15 residues. V lost 2 bases to trimming and J lost 5 bases, with 15 bases between them. CDR3 protein: CASSYGGSFRETQYF. In DNA form, the CDR3 reads TGTGCCAGCAGTTACGGGGGATCATTTCGGGAGACCCAGTACTTC.

The chain is built from TRBV11-2 and TRBJ2-7; 8 bases fit TRBD1. V gave up 4 bases and J gave up 4 bases; unmatched junction bases: 9. This CDR3 is 15 amino acids long. Germline loops: CDR1 SGHAT, CDR2 FQNNGV. CDR3 bases: TGTGCCAGCAGCTCGGGGCCACAGGGGGAGTACGAGCAGTACTTC. Its protein is CASSSGPQGEYEQYF.

This clone appeared a single time. The chain has TRBV30 and TRBJ2-1; the D gene is possibly TRBD1 (5 bases). CDR1 GTSNPN and CDR2 SVGIG come from the germline V gene (reference sequence). The CDR3 extends over 12 amino acids. V gave up 3 bases and J gave up 9 bases, with 12 bases separating them. CDR3 coding DNA: TGTGCCTGGAGCCAGGGAAGAGGTGAGCAGTTCTTC. Amino acids: CAWSQGRGEQFF.

With respect to this clone: Additional DNA sequences in this sample encode the identical CDR3. V usage is TRBV20-1 and J usage is TRBJ2-7; D is perhaps TRBD2 (5 bases). The germline CDR1 and CDR2 sequences are DFQATT and SNEGSKA (reference sequence). CDR3 length equals 11 residues. The germline V and J ends were trimmed by 5 bases and 3 bases, with 8 bases remaining between them. In nucleotides, the CDR3 is TGCAGTGCTTCCCGGGACTACGAGCAGTACTTC. Translating it yields CSASRDYEQYF.

J is TRBJ2-4 and V is TRBV5-1, with D uncertain. V shed 4 bases and J shed 13 bases, with 15 bases lying between them. The CDR3 is 12 amino acids. Germline V gene sequence: CDR1 SGHRS, CDR2 YFSETQ. CDR3 sequence: CASSLSLGLQYF. CDR3 coding DNA: TGCGCCAGCAGCCTCTCTCTAGGGCTCCAGTACTTC.

This clone has more than one count but fewer than ten. This chain uses TRBV7-3 with TRBJ2-5; 8 nucleotides align to TRBD2. This CDR3 is built from 15 residues. V lost 1 base to trimming and J lost 5 bases; unmatched junction nucleotides: 6. The germline V gene has CDR1 SGHTA and CDR2 FQGTGA. CDR3 loop: CASSLNGGAMETQYF. In DNA, the CDR3 is TGTGCCAGCAGCTTAAACGGGGGGGCGATGGAGACCCAGTACTTC. Together with reference TRBV7-3 and TRBJ2-5, the CDR3 gives the full variable domain: GAGVSQTPSNKVTEKGKYVELRCDPISGHTALYWYRQSLGQGPEFLIYFQGTGAADDSGLPNDRFFAVRPEGSVSTLKIQRTERGDSAVYLCASSLNGGAMETQYFGPGTRLLVL.

This rearrangement joins TRBV30 to TRBJ1-1; D remains unclear. This CDR3 has 12 amino acids. Trimming stripped 2 bases from V and 0 bases from J, with 4 bases between. CDR1 GTSNPN and CDR2 SVGIG come from the germline V gene (reference sequence). CDR3 coding DNA: TGTGCCTGGAGTACCTTGAACACTGAAGCTTTCTTT. Its protein is CAWSTLNTEAFF. The complete variable domain, with remaining parts taken from reference TRBV30 and TRBJ1-1, reads SQTIHQWPATLVQPVGSPLSLECTVEGTSNPNLYWYRQAAGRGLQLLFYSVGIGQISSEVPQNLSASRPQDRQFILSSKKLLLSDSGFYLCAWSTLNTEAFFGQGTRLTVV.

This clone was seen more than once but under ten times. The V gene is TRBV30, the J gene TRBJ1-2; 9 bases agree with TRBD1. Trimming cost V 2 bases and J 8 bases; bases outside gene matches: 6. The CDR3 totals 13 residues. Germline lookup yields CDR1 GTSNPN and CDR2 SVGIG (reference sequence). The CDR3 DNA follows: TGTGCCTGGAGTAAACAGGGGGCGGGAGGCTACACCTTC. Translated, it gives CAWSKQGAGGYTF.

The chain employs TRBV7-2 and TRBJ2-7; 8 bases are a match to TRBD1. Germline CDR1 is SGHTA and CDR2 is FQGNSA. The V gene end was trimmed by 5 bases and the J gene end by 6 bases; junction bases not matched to a gene: 3. The CDR3 consists of 12 residues. Here the CDR3 reads CASSVQGGEQYF. The CDR3 DNA reads TGTGCCAGCAGCGTACAGGGGGGCGAGCAGTACTTC.

J is TRBJ2-5 and V is TRBV10-3; D unclear. In germline, CDR1 is ENHRY, CDR2 SYGVKD. The CDR3 runs to 14 residues. The V end lost 2 bases, the J end lost 3 bases, and 10 bases lay between the germline ends. CDR3 bases: TGTGCCATCAGTGAGAATAGGTTCGAAGAGACCCAGTACTTC. This codes for CAISENRFEETQYF.

This sequence joins TRBV19 and TRBJ2-1; a weak D match, TRBD2 (5 bases). The CDR3 has 12 amino acids. The germline CDR1 and CDR2 sequences are LNHDA and SQIVND (reference sequence). With 10 bases removed from V and 7 bases from J, the gap between germline ends came to 14 bases. CDR3: CATEGLGNEQFF. The CDR3 bases are TGTGCCACCGAGGGTCTTGGAAATGAGCAGTTCTTC.